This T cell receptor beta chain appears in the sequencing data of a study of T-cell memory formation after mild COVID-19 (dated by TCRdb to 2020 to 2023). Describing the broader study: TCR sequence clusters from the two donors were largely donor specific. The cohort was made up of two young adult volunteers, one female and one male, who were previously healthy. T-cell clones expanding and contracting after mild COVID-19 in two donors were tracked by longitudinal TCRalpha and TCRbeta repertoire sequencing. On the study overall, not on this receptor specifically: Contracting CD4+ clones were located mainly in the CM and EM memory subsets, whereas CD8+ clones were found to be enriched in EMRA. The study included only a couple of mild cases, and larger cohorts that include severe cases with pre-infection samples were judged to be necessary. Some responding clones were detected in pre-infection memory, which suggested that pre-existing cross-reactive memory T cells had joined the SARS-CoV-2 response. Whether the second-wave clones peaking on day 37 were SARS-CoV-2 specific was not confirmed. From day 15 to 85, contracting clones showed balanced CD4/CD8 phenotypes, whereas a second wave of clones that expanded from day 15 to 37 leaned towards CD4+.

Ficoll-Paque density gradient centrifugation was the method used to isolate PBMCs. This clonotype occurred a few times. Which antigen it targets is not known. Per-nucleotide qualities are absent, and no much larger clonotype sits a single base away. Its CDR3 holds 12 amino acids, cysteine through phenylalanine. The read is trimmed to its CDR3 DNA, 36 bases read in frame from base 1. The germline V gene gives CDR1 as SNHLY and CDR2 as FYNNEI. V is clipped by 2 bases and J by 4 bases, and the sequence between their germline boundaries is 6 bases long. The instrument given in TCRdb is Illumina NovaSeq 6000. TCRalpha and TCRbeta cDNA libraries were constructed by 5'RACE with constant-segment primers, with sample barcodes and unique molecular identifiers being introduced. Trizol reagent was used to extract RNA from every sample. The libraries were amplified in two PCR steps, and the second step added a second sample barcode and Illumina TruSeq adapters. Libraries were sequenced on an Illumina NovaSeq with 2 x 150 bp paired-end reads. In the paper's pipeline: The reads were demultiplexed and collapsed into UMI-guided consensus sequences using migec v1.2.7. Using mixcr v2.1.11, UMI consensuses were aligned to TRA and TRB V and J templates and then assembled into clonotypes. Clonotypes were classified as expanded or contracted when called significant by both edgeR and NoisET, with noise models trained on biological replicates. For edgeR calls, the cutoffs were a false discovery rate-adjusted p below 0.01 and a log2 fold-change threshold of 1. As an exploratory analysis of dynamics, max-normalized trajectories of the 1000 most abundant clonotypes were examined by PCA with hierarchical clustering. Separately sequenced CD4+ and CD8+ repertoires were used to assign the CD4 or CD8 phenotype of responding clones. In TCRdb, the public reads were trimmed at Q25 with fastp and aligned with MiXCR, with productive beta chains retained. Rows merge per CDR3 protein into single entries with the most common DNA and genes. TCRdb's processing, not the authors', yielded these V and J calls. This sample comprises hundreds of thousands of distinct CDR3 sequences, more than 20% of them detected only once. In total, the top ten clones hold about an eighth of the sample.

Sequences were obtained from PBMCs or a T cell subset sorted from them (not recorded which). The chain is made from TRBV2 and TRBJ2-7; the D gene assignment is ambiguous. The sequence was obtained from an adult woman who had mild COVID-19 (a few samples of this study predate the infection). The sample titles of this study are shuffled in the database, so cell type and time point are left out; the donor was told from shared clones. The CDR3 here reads CASSEYRYEQYF. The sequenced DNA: TGTGCCAGCAGTGAATATCGGTACGAGCAGTACTTC.